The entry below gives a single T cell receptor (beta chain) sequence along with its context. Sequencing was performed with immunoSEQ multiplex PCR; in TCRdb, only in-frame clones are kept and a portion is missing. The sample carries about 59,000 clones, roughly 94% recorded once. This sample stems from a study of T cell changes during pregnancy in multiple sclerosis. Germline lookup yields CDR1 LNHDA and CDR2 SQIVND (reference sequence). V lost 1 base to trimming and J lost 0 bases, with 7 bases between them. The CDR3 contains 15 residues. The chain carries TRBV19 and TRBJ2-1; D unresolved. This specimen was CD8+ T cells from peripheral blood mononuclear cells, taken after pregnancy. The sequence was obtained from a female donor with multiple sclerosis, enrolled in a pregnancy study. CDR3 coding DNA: TGTGCCAGTAGTATAGGCCCGAGCTCCTACAATGAGCAGTTCTTC. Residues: CASSIGPSSYNEQFF.